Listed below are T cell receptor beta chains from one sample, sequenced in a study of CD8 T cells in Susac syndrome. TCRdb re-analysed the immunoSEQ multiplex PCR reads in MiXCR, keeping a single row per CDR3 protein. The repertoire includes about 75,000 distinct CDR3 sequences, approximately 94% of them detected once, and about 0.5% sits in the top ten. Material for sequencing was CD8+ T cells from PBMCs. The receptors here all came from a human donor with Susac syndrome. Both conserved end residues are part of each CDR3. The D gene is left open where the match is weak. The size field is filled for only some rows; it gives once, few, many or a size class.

CDR3nt: TGCGCCAGCAGCTGGACCCGAGGCACAGATACGCAGTATTTT
CDR3aa: CASSWTRGTDTQYF
len: 14
v_gene: TRBV5-1
abundance: .
j_gene: TRBJ2-3
d_gene: .

CDR3nt: TGCAGTGCAAGGGGACTAGCGGGGGATCCGTCCTACAATGAGCAGTTCTTC
CDR3aa: CSARGLAGDPSYNEQFF
len: 17
v_gene: TRBV20-1
abundance: .
j_gene: TRBJ2-1
d_gene: TRBD2

CDR3nt: TGTGCCAGCAGTTCGCGGAGCTCCTATAATTCACCCCTCCACTTT
CDR3aa: CASSSRSSYNSPLHF
len: 15
v_gene: TRBV27
abundance: .
j_gene: TRBJ1-6
d_gene: .

CDR3nt: TGTGCCAGCACCTCCCGTTCACTAGCGGGGGCCTCGAGGACCGGGGAGCTGTTTTTT
CDR3aa: CASTSRSLAGASRTGELFF
len: 19
v_gene: TRBV12-3/TRBV12-4
abundance: once
j_gene: TRBJ2-2
d_gene: TRBD2

CDR3nt: TGTGCCAGCAGTCCCGGCAGGGCAGCGTCCTACGAGCAGTACTTC
CDR3aa: CASSPGRAASYEQYF
len: 15
v_gene: TRBV27
abundance: once
j_gene: TRBJ2-7
d_gene: .

CDR3nt: TGTGCCAGCAGCGTCCCTAGCGGGGGAAATAATGAGCAGTTCTTC
CDR3aa: CASSVPSGGNNEQFF
len: 15
v_gene: TRBV9
abundance: .
j_gene: TRBJ2-1
d_gene: TRBD2

CDR3nt: TGCGCCAGCAGCTTGCGGGGGTCTGAAGCTTTCTTT
CDR3aa: CASSLRGSEAFF
len: 12
v_gene: TRBV5-1
abundance: .
j_gene: TRBJ1-1
d_gene: .

CDR3nt: TGTGCCAGCAGTTTAGAGTATCTCCCGGGCTCCTACGAGCAGTACTTC
CDR3aa: CASSLEYLPGSYEQYF
len: 16
v_gene: TRBV28
abundance: .
j_gene: TRBJ2-7
d_gene: .

CDR3nt: TGTGCCAGCAGCTTAGTCGGGGGTAGCAATCAGCCCCAGCATTTT
CDR3aa: CASSLVGGSNQPQHF
len: 15
v_gene: TRBV7-2
abundance: .
j_gene: TRBJ1-5
d_gene: .

CDR3nt: TGTGCCTGGTCGGCGGGGAAAAGCACAGATACGCAGTATTTT
CDR3aa: CAWSAGKSTDTQYF
len: 14
v_gene: TRBV30
abundance: .
j_gene: TRBJ2-3
d_gene: .

CDR3nt: TGCAGTGCTATGCGAGGGGGAAATAGCAATCAGCCCCAGCATTTT
CDR3aa: CSAMRGGNSNQPQHF
len: 15
v_gene: TRBV20-1
abundance: .
j_gene: TRBJ1-5
d_gene: .

CDR3nt: TGTGCTAGTGGTTTGGGCCCCGCAGGTCCAACCTACGAGCAGTACTTC
CDR3aa: CASGLGPAGPTYEQYF
len: 16
v_gene: TRBV12-5
abundance: .
j_gene: TRBJ2-7
d_gene: .

CDR3nt: TGTGCCAGCAGCCCTACTGAAGGAGAGACCCAGTACTTC
CDR3aa: CASSPTEGETQYF
len: 13
v_gene: TRBV7-6
abundance: .
j_gene: TRBJ2-5
d_gene: .

CDR3nt: TGTGCCAGCAGCCCCGCCGGGACGGAGGGATTCGGGCAGTACTTC
CDR3aa: CASSPAGTEGFGQYF
len: 15
v_gene: TRBV3-1
abundance: .
j_gene: TRBJ2-7
d_gene: .

CDR3nt: TGCAGTGCTAAGCCCACAGGTTTAAATGAGCAGTTCTTC
CDR3aa: CSAKPTGLNEQFF
len: 13
v_gene: TRBV20-1
abundance: .
j_gene: TRBJ2-1
d_gene: .

CDR3nt: TGTGCCAGCAGCGTTGATGGGAACACTGAAGCTTTCTTT
CDR3aa: CASSVDGNTEAFF
len: 13
v_gene: TRBV9
abundance: .
j_gene: TRBJ1-1
d_gene: .

CDR3nt: TGTGCCTGGGATCAGGGGTCTGGGGCCAACGTCCTGACTTTC
CDR3aa: CAWDQGSGANVLTF
len: 14
v_gene: TRBV30
abundance: once
j_gene: TRBJ2-6
d_gene: .

CDR3nt: TGTGCCAGCAGCGGAACGGGGGCCGGGGAGCTGTTTTTT
CDR3aa: CASSGTGAGELFF
len: 13
v_gene: TRBV7-9
abundance: .
j_gene: TRBJ2-2
d_gene: .

CDR3nt: TGTGCCAGCAGCAAAAGGTTAAGAGGGTTAGATACGCAGTATTTT
CDR3aa: CASSKRLRGLDTQYF
len: 15
v_gene: TRBV21-1
abundance: .
j_gene: TRBJ2-3
d_gene: .

CDR3nt: TGTGCCAGCAGCCCTCCATCTGGCGGCGGGGAGCTGTTTTTT
CDR3aa: CASSPPSGGGELFF
len: 14
v_gene: TRBV7-9
abundance: .
j_gene: TRBJ2-2
d_gene: .

CDR3nt: TGCGCCAGCAGCCAGACAAGGGGAAACACCATATATTTT
CDR3aa: CASSQTRGNTIYF
len: 13
v_gene: TRBV4-3
abundance: .
j_gene: TRBJ1-3
d_gene: .

CDR3nt: TGTGCCAGCAGCTCCGGGGGAACTCAAGAGACCCAGTACTTC
CDR3aa: CASSSGGTQETQYF
len: 14
v_gene: TRBV9
abundance: .
j_gene: TRBJ2-5
d_gene: .

CDR3nt: TGTGCCAGCAGCCCGTGGACTAGCGGGGGGGCCCGGGGCGGGGAGCTGTTTTTT
CDR3aa: CASSPWTSGGARGGELFF
len: 18
v_gene: TRBV7-8
abundance: .
j_gene: TRBJ2-2
d_gene: TRBD2

CDR3nt: TGTGCCAGCAGCGTAGCTGGGACAGGCGGTTCACCCCTCCACTTT
CDR3aa: CASSVAGTGGSPLHF
len: 15
v_gene: TRBV9
abundance: .
j_gene: TRBJ1-6
d_gene: TRBD1

CDR3nt: TGTGCCATCAGTGAGAAAGATACGCAGTATTTT
CDR3aa: CAISEKDTQYF
len: 11
v_gene: TRBV10-3
abundance: .
j_gene: TRBJ2-3
d_gene: .

CDR3nt: TGCGCCAGCAGCCCGACCGCGGGACTAAGGCTAGACGAGCAGTACTTC
CDR3aa: CASSPTAGLRLDEQYF
len: 16
v_gene: TRBV5-1
abundance: .
j_gene: TRBJ2-7
d_gene: TRBD2

CDR3nt: TGTGCCAGCAGTTACTCCGGGACAGGGAATCAGCCCCAGCATTTT
CDR3aa: CASSYSGTGNQPQHF
len: 15
v_gene: TRBV12-3/TRBV12-4
abundance: .
j_gene: TRBJ1-5
d_gene: TRBD1

CDR3nt: TGCAGTGCTAGAGCCAGGGGCAATCAGCCCCAGCATTTT
CDR3aa: CSARARGNQPQHF
len: 13
v_gene: TRBV20-1
abundance: .
j_gene: TRBJ1-5
d_gene: .

CDR3nt: TGTGCCAGCAGCCAAGACGCCAGGGGACCCTATGGCTACACCTTC
CDR3aa: CASSQDARGPYGYTF
len: 15
v_gene: TRBV3-1
abundance: .
j_gene: TRBJ1-2
d_gene: .

CDR3nt: TGTGCCAGCAGCGTAGCGGATAGCTGGAGGGAAGAGACCCAGTACTTC
CDR3aa: CASSVADSWREETQYF
len: 16
v_gene: TRBV9
abundance: few
j_gene: TRBJ2-5
d_gene: .

CDR3nt: TGTGCCAGCAGTCCATTCCGGGACTCTAACTATGGCTACACCTTC
CDR3aa: CASSPFRDSNYGYTF
len: 15
v_gene: TRBV28
abundance: .
j_gene: TRBJ1-2
d_gene: .

CDR3nt: TGTGCCACCAGTAGCTCCTACAATGAGCAGTTCTTC
CDR3aa: CATSSSYNEQFF
len: 12
v_gene: TRBV27
abundance: .
j_gene: TRBJ2-1
d_gene: .

CDR3nt: TGTGCCAGCAGTGCCGCCTACGAGCAGTACTTC
CDR3aa: CASSAAYEQYF
len: 11
v_gene: TRBV2
abundance: .
j_gene: TRBJ2-7
d_gene: .

CDR3nt: TGTGCCAGCAGCTACAGGGGACCGAACACTGAAGCTTTCTTT
CDR3aa: CASSYRGPNTEAFF
len: 14
v_gene: TRBV27
abundance: .
j_gene: TRBJ1-1
d_gene: TRBD1

CDR3nt: TGTGCCAGCAGCCCCCCTAGCGAAGAGACCCAGTACTTC
CDR3aa: CASSPPSEETQYF
len: 13
v_gene: TRBV7-9
abundance: .
j_gene: TRBJ2-5
d_gene: .

CDR3nt: TGTGCCAGCAGCACCCCGACAGGGGCCGGAGGCTACACCTTC
CDR3aa: CASSTPTGAGGYTF
len: 14
v_gene: TRBV7-9
abundance: .
j_gene: TRBJ1-2
d_gene: TRBD1

CDR3nt: TGTGCCAGCAGCTACGACGGCGGCTACACCTTC
CDR3aa: CASSYDGGYTF
len: 11
v_gene: TRBV7-9
abundance: .
j_gene: TRBJ1-2
d_gene: .

CDR3nt: TGCGCCAGCATCAATGACCCATATTCCACAGATACGCAGTATTTT
CDR3aa: CASINDPYSTDTQYF
len: 15
v_gene: TRBV5-1
abundance: .
j_gene: TRBJ2-3
d_gene: .

CDR3nt: TGTGCCAGCAGCACAGAAGGGTGGGGGGGATACAATGAGCAGTTCTTC
CDR3aa: CASSTEGWGGYNEQFF
len: 16
v_gene: TRBV13
abundance: .
j_gene: TRBJ2-1
d_gene: TRBD2

CDR3nt: TGCGCCAGCAGCCAATCCGTTCGCACAGATACGCAGTATTTT
CDR3aa: CASSQSVRTDTQYF
len: 14
v_gene: TRBV4-1
abundance: .
j_gene: TRBJ2-3
d_gene: .

CDR3nt: TGTGCCAGCAGCTGGCAGGGGGGCCTCAATGAGCAGTTCTTC
CDR3aa: CASSWQGGLNEQFF
len: 14
v_gene: TRBV7-8
abundance: .
j_gene: TRBJ2-1
d_gene: .

CDR3nt: TGTGCCAGCAGCTCTACGACAGGCCGCGAGCAGTACTTC
CDR3aa: CASSSTTGREQYF
len: 13
v_gene: TRBV5-6
abundance: .
j_gene: TRBJ2-7
d_gene: .

CDR3nt: TGTGCCAGCGCCCACCAGGGTGTCACCGGGGAGCTGTTTTTT
CDR3aa: CASAHQGVTGELFF
len: 14
v_gene: TRBV18
abundance: once
j_gene: TRBJ2-2
d_gene: .

CDR3nt: TGTGCCAGCAGTCCCCACCGACAGGGGGGAAGCGGGGAGCTGTTTTTT
CDR3aa: CASSPHRQGGSGELFF
len: 16
v_gene: TRBV7-8
abundance: .
j_gene: TRBJ2-2
d_gene: TRBD1

CDR3nt: TGTGCCAGCACACCCCCGGGACTAGCGCAAGAGACCCAGTACTTC
CDR3aa: CASTPPGLAQETQYF
len: 15
v_gene: TRBV7-8
abundance: .
j_gene: TRBJ2-5
d_gene: TRBD2

CDR3nt: TGCGCCAGCAGCTACCTCCGCGGGAGACCCTCCTACGAGCAGTACTTC
CDR3aa: CASSYLRGRPSYEQYF
len: 16
v_gene: TRBV5-1
abundance: .
j_gene: TRBJ2-7
d_gene: TRBD2

CDR3nt: TGTGCCAGCAGTTTACTGGACAGCCCCTACGAGCAGTACTTC
CDR3aa: CASSLLDSPYEQYF
len: 14
v_gene: TRBV28
abundance: .
j_gene: TRBJ2-7
d_gene: .

CDR3nt: TGCAGCGTTGTCAGCCTGAACTATGGCTACACCTTC
CDR3aa: CSVVSLNYGYTF
len: 12
v_gene: TRBV29-1
abundance: .
j_gene: TRBJ1-2
d_gene: .

CDR3nt: TGCAGCGTTGAAGTCATAGGACAGGGGGCCGGGGGGCCTGAAGCTTTCTTT
CDR3aa: CSVEVIGQGAGGPEAFF
len: 17
v_gene: TRBV29-1
abundance: .
j_gene: TRBJ1-1
d_gene: TRBD1

CDR3nt: TGTGCCAGCAGCTTACCGGGTCAAGAGACCCAGTACTTC
CDR3aa: CASSLPGQETQYF
len: 13
v_gene: TRBV7-9
abundance: few
j_gene: TRBJ2-5
d_gene: .

CDR3nt: TGTGCCAGCAGCTCACAAGGGATAGATGAAAAACTGTTTTTT
CDR3aa: CASSSQGIDEKLFF
len: 14
v_gene: TRBV13
abundance: .
j_gene: TRBJ1-4
d_gene: .